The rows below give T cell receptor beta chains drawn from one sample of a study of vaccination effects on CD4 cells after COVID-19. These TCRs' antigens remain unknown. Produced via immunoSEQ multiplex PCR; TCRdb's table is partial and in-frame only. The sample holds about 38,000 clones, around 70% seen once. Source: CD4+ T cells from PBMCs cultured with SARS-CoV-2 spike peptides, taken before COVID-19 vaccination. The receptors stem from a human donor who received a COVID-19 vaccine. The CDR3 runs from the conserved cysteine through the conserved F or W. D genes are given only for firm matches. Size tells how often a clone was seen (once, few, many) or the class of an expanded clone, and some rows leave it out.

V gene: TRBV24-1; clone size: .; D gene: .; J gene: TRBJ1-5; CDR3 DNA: TGTGCCACCAGTGAGCCGACAGGAGGGGATCAGCCCCAGCATTTT; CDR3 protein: CATSEPTGGDQPQHF
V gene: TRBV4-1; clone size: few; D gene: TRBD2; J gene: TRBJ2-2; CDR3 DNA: TGCGCCAGCAGCCAATATCGACTAGCGGGAGTAGCCGGGGAGCTGTTTTTT; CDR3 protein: CASSQYRLAGVAGELFF
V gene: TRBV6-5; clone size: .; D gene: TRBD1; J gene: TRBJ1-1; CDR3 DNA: TGTGCCAGCAGCGACAGACAGGGTCCAGCTTTCTTT; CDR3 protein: CASSDRQGPAFF
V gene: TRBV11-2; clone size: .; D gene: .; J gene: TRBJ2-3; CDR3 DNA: TGTGCCAGCAGACCGACGGGAAGGAGCGCAGATACGCAGTATTTT; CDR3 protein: CASRPTGRSADTQYF
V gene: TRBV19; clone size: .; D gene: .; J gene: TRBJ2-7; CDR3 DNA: TGTGCCAGTAGTATTGCCCCGGGAGCCTACGAGCAGTACTTC; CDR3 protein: CASSIAPGAYEQYF
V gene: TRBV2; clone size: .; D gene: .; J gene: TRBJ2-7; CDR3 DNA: TGTGCCAGCATGGGCGGGCTCGACGAGCAGTACTTC; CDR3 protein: CASMGGLDEQYF
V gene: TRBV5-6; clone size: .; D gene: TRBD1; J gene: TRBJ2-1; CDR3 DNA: TGTGCCAGCAGCTGGGGGACAGGGGGTAAGAATGAGCAGTTCTTC; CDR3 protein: CASSWGTGGKNEQFF
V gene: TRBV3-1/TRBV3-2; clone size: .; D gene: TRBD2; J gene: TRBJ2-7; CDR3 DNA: TGTGCCAGCAGCCAAGTTCGGCTAGCGGGCCGGAACGAGCAGTACTTC; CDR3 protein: CASSQVRLAGRNEQYF
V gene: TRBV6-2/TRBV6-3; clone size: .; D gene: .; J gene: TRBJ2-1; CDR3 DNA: TGTGCCAGCAGTTACTCGACAAGTTCGGGGATCCCCTACAATGAGCAGTTCTTC; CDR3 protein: CASSYSTSSGIPYNEQFF
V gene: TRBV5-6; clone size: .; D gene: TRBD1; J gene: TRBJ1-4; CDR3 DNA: TGTGCCAGCAGCTCCGACAGGGCCGATGAAAAACTGTTTTTT; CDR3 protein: CASSSDRADEKLFF
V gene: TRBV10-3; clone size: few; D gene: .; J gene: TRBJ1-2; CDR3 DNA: TGTGCCATCAGTGAGTTAAACTTCCCAGGAAAGGGTGGCTACACCTTC; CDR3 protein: CAISELNFPGKGGYTF
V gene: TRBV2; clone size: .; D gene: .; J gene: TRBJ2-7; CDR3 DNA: TGTGCCAGCAGTCCCTTAGAATCCTACGAGCAGTACTTC; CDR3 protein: CASSPLESYEQYF
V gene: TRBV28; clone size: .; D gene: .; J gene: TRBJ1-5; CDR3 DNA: TGTGCCAGCAGGGATCCAAAGGCTCAGCCCCAGCATTTT; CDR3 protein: CASRDPKAQPQHF
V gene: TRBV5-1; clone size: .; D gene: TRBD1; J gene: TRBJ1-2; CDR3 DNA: TGCGCCAGCAGCCGGGACAGGGAGAGGGGCTACACCTTC; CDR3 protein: CASSRDRERGYTF
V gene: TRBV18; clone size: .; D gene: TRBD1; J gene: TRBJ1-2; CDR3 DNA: TGTGCCAGCTCACCCCTCGGGGGACAGTCACGAGTGGACTATGGCTACACCTTC; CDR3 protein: CASSPLGGQSRVDYGYTF
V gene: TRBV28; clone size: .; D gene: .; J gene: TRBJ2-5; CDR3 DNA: TGTGCCAGCAGCCGTGGTGGTGGGCAAGAGACCCAGTACTTC; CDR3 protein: CASSRGGGQETQYF
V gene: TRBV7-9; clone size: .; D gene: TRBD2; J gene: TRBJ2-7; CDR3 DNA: TGTGCCAGCACCTTAGAACTAGCGAACGAGCAGTACTTC; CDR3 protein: CASTLELANEQYF
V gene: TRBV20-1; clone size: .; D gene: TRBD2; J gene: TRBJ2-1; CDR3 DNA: TGCAGTGCTAGTGTGCAGCGGGAGAACAATGAGCAGTTCTTC; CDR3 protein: CSASVQRENNEQFF
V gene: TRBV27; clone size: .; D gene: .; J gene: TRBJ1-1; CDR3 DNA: TGTGCCAGCACCACCCTGGGGGGGACTGAAGCTTTCTTT; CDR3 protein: CASTTLGGTEAFF
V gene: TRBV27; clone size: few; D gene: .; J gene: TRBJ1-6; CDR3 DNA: TGTGCCAGCAGGCTGAGGGGCTATAATTCACCCCTCCACTTT; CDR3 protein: CASRLRGYNSPLHF
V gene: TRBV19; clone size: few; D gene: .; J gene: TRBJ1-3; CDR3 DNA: TGTGCCAGTACCCCTTTAGCGGCGACTGGAAACACCATATATTTT; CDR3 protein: CASTPLAATGNTIYF
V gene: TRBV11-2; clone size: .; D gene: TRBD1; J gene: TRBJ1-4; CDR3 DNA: TGTGCCAGCAGCTTAGTAGGGACAGATGATGAAAAACTGTTTTTT; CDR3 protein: CASSLVGTDDEKLFF
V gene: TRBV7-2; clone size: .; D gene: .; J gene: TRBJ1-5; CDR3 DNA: TGTGCCAGCAGTTCTTTTGTCGGTAGCAATCAGCCCCAGCATTTT; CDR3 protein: CASSSFVGSNQPQHF
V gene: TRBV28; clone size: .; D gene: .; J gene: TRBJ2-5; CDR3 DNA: TGTGCCAGCAGTTTACCCGACAGCTTAGAGACCCAGTACTTC; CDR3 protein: CASSLPDSLETQYF